A selection of T cell receptor beta chains follows, all from one sample in a study of cytomegalovirus exposure and HLA in healthy donors. Assay used: immunoSEQ multiplex PCR; TCRdb lists only in-frame clones, some missing. In the table there are some 72,000 clones, 90% to 96% of which are singletons. The sequencing input was PBMCs. These receptors originate from a man between 18 and 29 years old in good health and CMV-seropositive. Both conserved end residues are part of each CDR3.

j_gene: TRBJ1-1; v_gene: TRBV30; CDR3aa: CAWSAQREAFF
j_gene: TRBJ2-5; v_gene: TRBV19; CDR3aa: CASSSGIVAETQYF
j_gene: TRBJ2-3; v_gene: TRBV2; CDR3aa: CASSETAGGRGTQYF
j_gene: TRBJ2-1; v_gene: TRBV9; CDR3aa: CASSSDSGGFNEQFF
j_gene: TRBJ1-2; v_gene: TRBV5-1; CDR3aa: CASSLQTGSGGYTF
j_gene: TRBJ2-1; v_gene: TRBV5-4; CDR3aa: CASSLGGGGSSYNEQFF
j_gene: TRBJ2-7; v_gene: TRBV27; CDR3aa: CASSLPPYEQYF
j_gene: TRBJ1-5; v_gene: TRBV19; CDR3aa: CASSIQGASNQPQHF
j_gene: TRBJ2-1; v_gene: TRBV18; CDR3aa: CASSPNFFDRDRKYNEQFF
j_gene: TRBJ2-7; v_gene: TRBV5-1; CDR3aa: CASKDSTYEQYF
j_gene: TRBJ2-1; v_gene: TRBV7-2; CDR3aa: CASSLVAGLINEQFF
j_gene: TRBJ1-1; v_gene: TRBV5-1; CDR3aa: CASRGGTGLRGEEAFF
j_gene: TRBJ2-3; v_gene: TRBV19; CDR3aa: CASSKERGEGADTQYF
j_gene: TRBJ1-5; v_gene: TRBV30; CDR3aa: CASAGDFGGNQPQHF
j_gene: TRBJ2-5; v_gene: TRBV19; CDR3aa: CASSWGSGGETQYF
j_gene: TRBJ1-2; v_gene: TRBV18; CDR3aa: CASSPDSSANYGYTF
j_gene: TRBJ2-3; v_gene: TRBV5-1; CDR3aa: CASSSDPWAEGADTQYF
j_gene: TRBJ2-3; v_gene: TRBV15; CDR3aa: CATSRETSGRGPDTQYF
j_gene: TRBJ2-1; v_gene: TRBV29-1; CDR3aa: CSVGITSYNEQFF
j_gene: TRBJ1-5; v_gene: TRBV4-1; CDR3aa: CASSQGTGKGNQPQHF
j_gene: TRBJ2-7; v_gene: TRBV7-9; CDR3aa: CASNLEGGRSSYEQYF
j_gene: TRBJ2-3; v_gene: TRBV28; CDR3aa: CASSFLSGTDTQYF
j_gene: TRBJ2-3; v_gene: TRBV7-9; CDR3aa: CASSDPPSADTQYF
j_gene: TRBJ2-1; v_gene: TRBV4-2; CDR3aa: CASSQRTSGAYNEQFF
j_gene: TRBJ1-2; v_gene: TRBV11-2; CDR3aa: CASSLGGDRYGYTF
j_gene: TRBJ1-2; v_gene: TRBV7-9; CDR3aa: CASSSSSGTGADGYTF
j_gene: TRBJ2-5; v_gene: TRBV28; CDR3aa: CASSLGLAGYMAQETQYF
j_gene: TRBJ2-7; v_gene: TRBV6-5; CDR3aa: CASSSLQVSSYEQYF
j_gene: TRBJ2-3; v_gene: TRBV2; CDR3aa: CASYSGVTQYF
j_gene: TRBJ2-1; v_gene: TRBV6-1; CDR3aa: CASLLAELYNEQFF
j_gene: TRBJ1-1; v_gene: TRBV7-2; CDR3aa: CASSLGGATEAFF
j_gene: TRBJ2-6; v_gene: TRBV5-1; CDR3aa: CASSSYTGKVNVLTF
j_gene: TRBJ2-5; v_gene: TRBV7-9; CDR3aa: CASSLYAETQYF
j_gene: TRBJ2-3; v_gene: TRBV6-1; CDR3aa: CASSEGRAWITDTQYF
j_gene: TRBJ2-7; v_gene: TRBV5-1; CDR3aa: CASSSSAASYEQYF
j_gene: TRBJ2-1; v_gene: TRBV19; CDR3aa: CASTGTSGRGEQFF
j_gene: TRBJ2-1; v_gene: TRBV7-9; CDR3aa: CASSILAGVPYNEQFF
j_gene: TRBJ2-7; v_gene: TRBV4-1; CDR3aa: CASSRATGDSYEQYF
j_gene: TRBJ1-2; v_gene: TRBV19; CDR3aa: CASSQDSDVNYGYTF
j_gene: TRBJ2-2; v_gene: TRBV5-4; CDR3aa: CASGPLIGSGELFF
j_gene: TRBJ1-5; v_gene: TRBV5-1; CDR3aa: CASSLGTAESQPQHF
j_gene: TRBJ2-5; v_gene: TRBV6-1; CDR3aa: CASSATSGGGETQYF
j_gene: TRBJ1-2; v_gene: TRBV9; CDR3aa: CASSPRGSVDRGYTF
j_gene: TRBJ2-7; v_gene: TRBV29-1; CDR3aa: CSVRDSLSYEQYF
j_gene: TRBJ2-3; v_gene: TRBV2; CDR3aa: CASSYADTQYF
j_gene: TRBJ2-2; v_gene: TRBV27; CDR3aa: CASSLRDTGELFF
j_gene: TRBJ1-3; v_gene: TRBV10-3; CDR3aa: CAISAQGNTIYF
j_gene: TRBJ1-4; v_gene: TRBV25-1; CDR3aa: CASSGEPGQASIQLFF
j_gene: TRBJ2-1; v_gene: TRBV6-5; CDR3aa: CASSPGLAGANEQFF
j_gene: TRBJ2-2; v_gene: TRBV2; CDR3aa: CASRKLTGGNTGELFF
j_gene: TRBJ2-5; v_gene: TRBV19; CDR3aa: CASSTQGLPLETQYF
j_gene: TRBJ2-3; v_gene: TRBV6-1; CDR3aa: CASSYSSSGADTQYF
j_gene: TRBJ2-7; v_gene: TRBV25-1; CDR3aa: CASSEDRRLAEQYF
j_gene: TRBJ1-1; v_gene: TRBV11-2; CDR3aa: CASSSQGENTEAFF
j_gene: TRBJ2-7; v_gene: TRBV4-1; CDR3aa: CASTAILDRWYEQYF
j_gene: TRBJ2-7; v_gene: TRBV11-2; CDR3aa: CASSLNRDEQYF
j_gene: TRBJ2-7; v_gene: TRBV27; CDR3aa: CASSFRGSVGEQYF
j_gene: TRBJ2-5; v_gene: TRBV28; CDR3aa: CASMRAGDQETQYF
j_gene: TRBJ1-2; v_gene: TRBV28; CDR3aa: CASRQRSGLRGYTF
j_gene: TRBJ1-2; v_gene: TRBV6-5; CDR3aa: CASSTGTTNYGYTF